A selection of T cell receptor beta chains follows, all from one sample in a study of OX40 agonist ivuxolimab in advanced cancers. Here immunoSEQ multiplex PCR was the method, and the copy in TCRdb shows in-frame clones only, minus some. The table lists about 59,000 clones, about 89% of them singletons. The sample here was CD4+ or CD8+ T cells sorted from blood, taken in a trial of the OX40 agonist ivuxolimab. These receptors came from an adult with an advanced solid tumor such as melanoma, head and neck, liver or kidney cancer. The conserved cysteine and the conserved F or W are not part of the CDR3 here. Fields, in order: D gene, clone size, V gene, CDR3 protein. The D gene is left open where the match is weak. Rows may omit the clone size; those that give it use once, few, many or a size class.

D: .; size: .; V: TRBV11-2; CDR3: ASSYNPGREYEQY
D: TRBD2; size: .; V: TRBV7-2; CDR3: ASSPGLAASYEQY
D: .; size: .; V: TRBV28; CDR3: ASSLVSRELF
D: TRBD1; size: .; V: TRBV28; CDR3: ASSQSGTGASEAF
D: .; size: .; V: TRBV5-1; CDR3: ASSGGEAETQY
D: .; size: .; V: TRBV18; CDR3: ASSPGRDPYEQY
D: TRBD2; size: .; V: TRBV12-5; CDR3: ASGRSGRTSFDEQF
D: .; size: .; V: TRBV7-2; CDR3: ASSRQRAPNEKLF
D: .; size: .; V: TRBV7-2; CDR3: ASSSFWVSSGNTIY
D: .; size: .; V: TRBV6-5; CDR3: ASSYSESQPQH
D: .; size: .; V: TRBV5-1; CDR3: ASSLARSAGSYNEQF
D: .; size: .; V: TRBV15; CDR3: ATSRDRRGGEKLF
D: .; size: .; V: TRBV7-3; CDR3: ASSQGRTNTEAF
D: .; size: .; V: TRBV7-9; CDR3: ASSPRSGEGGNTIY
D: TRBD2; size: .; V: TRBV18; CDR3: ASSPLALLAGEETQY
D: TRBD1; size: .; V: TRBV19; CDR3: ASSTLQGAANTEAF
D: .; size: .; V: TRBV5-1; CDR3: ASSPDGGLQIYGYT
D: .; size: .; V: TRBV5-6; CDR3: ASSLVAGGTDTQY
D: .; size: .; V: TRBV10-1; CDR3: ASSGGSYNEQF
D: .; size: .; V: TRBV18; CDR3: ASSPTGFDTEAF
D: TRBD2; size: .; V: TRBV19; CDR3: ASSPLARPNEQF
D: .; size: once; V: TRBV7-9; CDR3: ASSLGLPRVVNSPLH
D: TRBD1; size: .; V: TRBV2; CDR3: ASASDRGGYT
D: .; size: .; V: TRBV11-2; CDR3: ASSLVQDSYEQY
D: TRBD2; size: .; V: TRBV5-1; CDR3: ASSLDTSGGNIQY
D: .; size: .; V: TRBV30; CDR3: ACPGLLGEQY
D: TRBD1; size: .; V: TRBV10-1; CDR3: ARAGQGAKFGGYT
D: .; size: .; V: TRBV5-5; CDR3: ASSLAVGSYEQY
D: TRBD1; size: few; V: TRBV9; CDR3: ASSVVGYGTASIGELF
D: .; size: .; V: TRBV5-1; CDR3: ASSTYLVPDTQY
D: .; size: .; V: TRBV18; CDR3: ASSPNGQNGQPQH
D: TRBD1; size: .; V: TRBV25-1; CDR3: ASSQSGTGEDGYT
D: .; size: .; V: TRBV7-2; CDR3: ASSFVPIDEQY
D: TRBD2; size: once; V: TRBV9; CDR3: ASSVGLAGGLSETQY
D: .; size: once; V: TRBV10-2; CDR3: ASREQFSSYEQY
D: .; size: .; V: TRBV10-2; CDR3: ASTDRLYEQY
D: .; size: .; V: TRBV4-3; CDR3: ASSNGRGSQSRANVLT
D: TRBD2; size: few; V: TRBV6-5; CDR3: ASSVSSGPYEQY
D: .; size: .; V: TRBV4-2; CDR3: ASSQVDDTQY
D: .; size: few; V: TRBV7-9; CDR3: ASSSRLEATDTQY
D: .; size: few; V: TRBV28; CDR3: ACRRGAEKLF
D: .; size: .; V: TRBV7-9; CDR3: ASSLRRGTGELF
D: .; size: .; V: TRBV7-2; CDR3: ASSLLGGAYNEQF